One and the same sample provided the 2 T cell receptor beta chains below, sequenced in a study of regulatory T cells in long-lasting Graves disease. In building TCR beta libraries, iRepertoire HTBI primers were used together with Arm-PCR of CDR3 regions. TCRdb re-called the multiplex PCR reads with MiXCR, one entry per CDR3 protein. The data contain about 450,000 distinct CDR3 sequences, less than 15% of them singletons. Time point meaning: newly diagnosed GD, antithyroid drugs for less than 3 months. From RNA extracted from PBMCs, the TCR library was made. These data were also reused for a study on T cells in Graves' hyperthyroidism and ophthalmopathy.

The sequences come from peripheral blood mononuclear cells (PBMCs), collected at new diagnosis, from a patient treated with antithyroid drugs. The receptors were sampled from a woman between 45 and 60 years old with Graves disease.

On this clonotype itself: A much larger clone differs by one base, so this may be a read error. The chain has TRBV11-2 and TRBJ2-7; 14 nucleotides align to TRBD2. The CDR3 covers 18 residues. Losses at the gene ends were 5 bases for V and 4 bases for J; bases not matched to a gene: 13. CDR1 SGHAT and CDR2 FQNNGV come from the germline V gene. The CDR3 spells CASSRDRGLAGVGYEQYF. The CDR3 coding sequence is TGTGCCAGCAGCCGAGACCGGGGACTAGCGGGAGTGGGGTACGAGCAGTACTTC.

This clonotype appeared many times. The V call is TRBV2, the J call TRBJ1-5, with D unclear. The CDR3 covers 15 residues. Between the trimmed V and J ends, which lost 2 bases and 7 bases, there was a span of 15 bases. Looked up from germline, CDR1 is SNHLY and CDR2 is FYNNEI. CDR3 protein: CASSEQLLTGQPQHF. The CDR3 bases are TGTGCCAGCAGTGAACAGCTGTTAACGGGGCAGCCCCAGCATTTT.